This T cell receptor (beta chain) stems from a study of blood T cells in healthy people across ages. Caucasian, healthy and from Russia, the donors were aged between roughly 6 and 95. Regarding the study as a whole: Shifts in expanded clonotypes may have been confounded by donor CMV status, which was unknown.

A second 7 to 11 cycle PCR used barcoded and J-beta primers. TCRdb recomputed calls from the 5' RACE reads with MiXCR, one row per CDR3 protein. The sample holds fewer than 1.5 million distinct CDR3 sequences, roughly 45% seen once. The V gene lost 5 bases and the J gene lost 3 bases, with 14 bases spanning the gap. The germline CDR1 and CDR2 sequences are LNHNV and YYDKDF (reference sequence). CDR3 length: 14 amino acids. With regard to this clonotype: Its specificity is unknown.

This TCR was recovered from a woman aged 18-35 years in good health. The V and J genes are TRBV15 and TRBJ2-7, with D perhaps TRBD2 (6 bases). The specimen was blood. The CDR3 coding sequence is TGTGCCACCAGCGGGACTGGCGGATACTACGAGCAGTACTTC. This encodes CATSGTGGYYEQYF.